Below, 18 T cell receptor beta chains from the same sample are listed, as sequenced in a study of spatial heterogeneity in lung cancer. General study points: In tumors, expanded intratumoral alpha and beta TCR counts tracked mutation counts.

Via MiXCR, TCRdb re-called the 5' RACE reads, giving one row per CDR3 protein. This sample has roughly 18,000 distinct CDR3 sequences, with approximately 9.7% found just once. The antigens of these receptors remain unknown. Time point described: sample taken at primary tumor resection. Material: lung tumor tissue, obtained at surgery. These receptors came from a female donor with early-stage non-small cell lung cancer.

This clonotype was observed many times. This beta chain is an off-target read within a library intended for alpha chains, so its frequency means little. The chain links TRBV6-1 to TRBJ2-4, with TRBD1 identical over 9 bases. The V gene end was trimmed by 5 bases and the J gene end by 0 bases; junction bases not matched to a gene: 11. CDR3 length: 18 residues. Looked up from germline, CDR1 is MNHNS and CDR2 is SASEGT. CDR3 bases: TGTGCCAGCAGTCCCAAGGGGGGACAGGGTCCAGCCAAAAACATTCAGTACTTC. Translation: CASSPKGGQGPAKNIQYF.

As to this clonotype: This beta chain is an off-target read within a library intended for alpha chains, so its frequency means little. The chain has TRBV15 and TRBJ2-3; no firm D call. Trimming removed 1 base from V and 0 bases from J, with 2 bases in between. The germline gives CDR1 LNHNV, CDR2 YYDKDF (reference sequence). This CDR3 contains 13 residues. CDR3 amino acids: CATSRVSTDTQYF. The CDR3, as DNA: TGTGCCACCAGCAGAGTTAGCACAGATACGCAGTATTTT. Filled out from reference TRBV15 and TRBJ2-3, the complete variable domain reads DAMVIQNPRYQVTQFGKPVTLSCSQTLNHNVMYWYQQKSSQAPKLLFHYYDKDFNNEADTPDNFQSRRPNTSFCFLDIRSPGLGDTAMYLCATSRVSTDTQYFGPGTRLTVL.

This clonotype appeared many times. This beta chain represents an off-target read in a library built for alpha chains; its size is of limited meaning. The rearrangement uses TRBV29-1 and TRBJ2-1; D ambiguous. The ends were cut back, 1 base at V and 10 bases at J, with 8 bases in the middle. Germline V lookup: CDR1 SQVTM, CDR2 ANQGSEA. The length of the CDR3 is 11 residues. CDR3 protein: CSVEVGWEQFF. In nucleotides, the CDR3 is TGCAGCGTTGAAGTCGGTTGGGAGCAGTTCTTC.

This clonotype was seen only a few times. For a library built for alpha chains, this beta chain is a stray read; little rests on its size. The rearrangement uses TRBV10-2 and TRBJ1-1; D unclear. V lost 7 bases to trimming and J lost 2 bases, with 11 bases between them. The V gene's germline CDR1 is WSHSY and CDR2 SAAADI. The CDR3 loop spans 13 amino acids. In DNA form, the CDR3 reads TGCGCCAGCAACCAGTTCCTTAACACTGAAGCTTTCTTT. This sequence encodes CASNQFLNTEAFF.

This clonotype was detected many times. With the library built for alpha chains, this beta chain is off target and its frequency is not meaningful. The chain has TRBV10-3 and TRBJ2-7, with D perhaps TRBD2 (6 bases). From germline, CDR1 is ENHRY and CDR2 SYGVKD. V shed 9 bases and J shed 1 base, with 13 bases lying between them. There are 13 residues in the CDR3. For the CDR3, the DNA is TGTGCCATGGCGGAGGGAACATCCTACGAGCAGTACTTC. It translates to CAMAEGTSYEQYF.

To note about this clonotype: This beta chain represents an off-target read in a library built for alpha chains; its size is of limited meaning. The chain links TRBV6-9 to TRBJ2-1; tentatively, D is TRBD2 (6 bases). This CDR3 has 18 residues. Trimming stripped 2 bases from V and 6 bases from J, with 23 bases between. In germline, CDR1 is MNHGY, CDR2 SVAAGI. Here the CDR3 reads CASSYRHIRDSSINEQFF. DNA for the CDR3: TGTGCCAGCAGTTATCGACATATCCGGGACTCCAGCATCAATGAGCAGTTCTTC.

This clonotype came up a few times. Found in a library prepared for alpha chains, this beta chain is an off-target read, and its abundance has little meaning. J is TRBJ1-1 and V is TRBV6-2 or TRBV6-3; maybe TRBD1 (5 bases). CDR1 and CDR2 from the germline V gene are MNHEY and SVGEGT. The CDR3 covers 13 residues. V was clipped by 7 bases and J by 4 bases, with 13 bases between them. The DNA for the CDR3 is TGTGCCAGCACCCCCAGGGAAGTCACTGAAGCTTTCTTT. It encodes CASTPREVTEAFF.

There are many counts of this clonotype. The library was designed around alpha chains, so this beta chain is a stray read whose abundance carries little weight. The V call is TRBV5-6, the J call TRBJ2-3; the match to TRBD1 covers 8 bases. Trimming removed 4 bases from V and 4 bases from J; junction bases left unmatched: 8. Germline CDR1 is SGHDT and CDR2 is YYEEEE. The CDR3 extends over 15 amino acids. The CDR3 DNA follows: TGTGCCAGCAGCCCCGGGACAGGCCAGGCAGATACGCAGTATTTT. Amino acids: CASSPGTGQADTQYF.

This clonotype was seen many times. As an off-target read in a library built for alpha chains, this beta chain has a frequency of little significance. This chain joins TRBV10-1 and TRBJ2-2; D remains ambiguous. The germline V and J ends were trimmed by 0 bases and 7 bases, with 3 bases remaining between them. The germline V gene has CDR1 WNHNN and CDR2 SYGVQD (reference sequence). The CDR3 length is 12 residues. In DNA form, the CDR3 reads TGCGCCAGCAGTGAGTCGGTCGGGGAGCTGTTTTTT. Translated, it gives CASSESVGELFF.

This clonotype was counted at least ten times. Little can be read into the size of this beta chain, an off-target read in a library designed for alpha chains. The V call is TRBV27, the J call TRBJ1-2; no firm D call. The CDR3 covers 13 residues. The V and J ends lost 2 bases and 1 base respectively, with 5 bases between them. Germline V gene lookup returns CDR1 MNHEY and CDR2 SMNVEV (reference sequence). CDR3 amino acids: CASSLGRNYGYTF. The DNA for the CDR3 is TGTGCCAGCAGTTTAGGGCGTAACTATGGCTACACCTTC.

With respect to this clonotype: The library was prepared for alpha chains; this beta chain is a stray read, so its frequency means little. J is TRBJ1-5 and V is TRBV12-3 or TRBV12-4; weak D call: TRBD1 (5 bases). The V end lost 2 bases, the J end lost 5 bases, and 7 bases lay between the germline ends. The CDR3 runs 13 residues. CDR3 loop: CASSLMGDQPQHF. DNA of the CDR3: TGTGCCAGCAGTTTAATGGGGGATCAGCCCCAGCATTTT.

On this clonotype itself: This beta chain was picked up by a library intended for alpha chains and is off target, so its count carries little meaning. The chain couples TRBV11-2 to TRBJ1-1; 8 bases agree with TRBD1. Germline CDR1 and CDR2: SGHAT and FQNNGV. The CDR3 has 18 residues. The ends lost 0 bases at V and 3 bases at J; junction bases unmatched: 12. CDR3 in DNA: TGTGCCAGCAGCTTAGACAGGACAGGGTCTAAGGGGGACACTGAAGCTTTCTTT. Its protein product is CASSLDRTGSKGDTEAFF. The full variable domain, rest sourced from reference TRBV11-2 and TRBJ1-1, is EAGVAQSPRYKIIEKRQSVAFWCNPISGHATLYWYQQILGQGPKLLIQFQNNGVVDDSQLPKDRFSAERLKGVDSTLKIQPAKLEDSAVYLCASSLDRTGSKGDTEAFFGQGTRLTVV.

This clonotype was observed a few times. In a library made to pick up alpha chains, this beta chain is a stray read with a size that means little. This chain connects TRBV18 to TRBJ1-5; TRBD1 is a possible D gene (6 bases). Germline CDR1 KGHSH, CDR2 LQKENI. The CDR3 totals 13 residues. The V and J ends lost 6 bases and 7 bases respectively, with 13 bases between them. Written as DNA, the CDR3 is TGTGCCAGCTCCCGCACGGGGGGCCAGCCCCAGCATTTT. This gives the protein CASSRTGGQPQHF.

In this sample, this clonotype turned up many times. The library was prepared for alpha chains; this beta chain is a stray read, so its frequency means little. The gene calls are TRBV20-1 and TRBJ2-2, with 8 bases aligning to TRBD1. Germline CDR1 is DFQATT and CDR2 is SNEGSKA (reference sequence). This CDR3 has 17 amino acids. V lost 4 bases, J lost 4 bases, and 14 bases stayed unmatched. The DNA for the CDR3 is TGCAGTGCTAAAGGTTATCAGGGGGCGCTCACCACCGGGGAGCTGTTTTTT. Amino acid sequence: CSAKGYQGALTTGELFF.

This clonotype was seen at least ten times. This beta chain was picked up by a library intended for alpha chains and is off target, so its count carries little meaning. This chain joins TRBV29-1 and TRBJ2-2; D uncertain. The V end was cut by 3 bases, the J end by 1 base, with 6 bases between. Germline V gene sequence: CDR1 SQVTM, CDR2 ANQGSEA. The CDR3 has 13 amino acids. DNA of the CDR3: TGCAGCGTTGATTTCAGGAACACCGGGGAGCTGTTTTTT. Residues: CSVDFRNTGELFF.

This clonotype came up many times. This beta chain is an unintended read in a library built for alpha chains; its size means little. This sequence joins TRBV5-4 and TRBJ2-3; D possibly corresponds to TRBD2 (6 bases). V gave up 4 bases and J gave up 1 base, with 10 bases separating them. Germline CDR1 and CDR2: SGHNT and YYREEE (reference sequence). CDR3 length: 14 residues. The CDR3 DNA reads as TGTGCCAGCAGCCAGGGACTGGGCACAGATACGCAGTATTTT. Translating gives CASSQGLGTDTQYF.

This clonotype was counted between two and nine times. This beta chain lies outside the target of a library built for alpha chains; its clone size means little. V gene TRBV3-1 combines with J gene TRBJ2-1; the match to TRBD1 covers 11 bases. Germline V gives CDR1 LGHDT, CDR2 YNNKEL (reference sequence). The V gene end was trimmed by 3 bases and the J gene end by 5 bases; junction bases not matched to a gene: 6. The CDR3 runs 16 residues. The CDR3 loop is CASSQWDRGYDNEQFF. DNA of the CDR3: TGTGCCAGCAGCCAGTGGGACAGGGGGTATGACAATGAGCAGTTCTTC.

At least ten counts were recorded for this clonotype. This beta chain turned up in a library designed for alpha chains; as an off-target read, its abundance says little. J is TRBJ2-1 and V is TRBV21-1; the listed D gene, TRBD1, was not tested against the DNA. TRBV21-1 is a recognized pseudogene. The CDR3 covers 16 residues. In DNA, the CDR3 is TGTGCCAGCAGCCTCCAGGGGACCACTATCTACAATGAGCAGTTCTTC. Amino acids: CASSLQGTTIYNEQFF.